This record looks at one TCR beta chain sequence and its context. Methods used by the authors: By means of reference gene primer amplification, nucleated cell counts were estimated. The assay was immunoSEQ multiplex PCR, and TCRdb's table has in-frame clones only and misses some. V, J and clone size are taken as reported in that table, and D and trimming were inferred from the DNA itself. In the table there are under 40,000 clones, about 94% of which are singletons. The sample originates from a study of blood T cell repertoires in COVID-19. At the level of the study: Material from acute and convalescent COVID-19 was sourced from the United States, Italy and Spain. Sample material is recorded as cDNA or gDNA derived from T cells, B-cell-depleted T cells, or PBMCs.

V gave up 1 base and J gave up 7 bases; unmatched junction bases: 9. The germline CDR1 and CDR2 sequences are SGHDN and FVKESK. The CDR3 covers 16 residues. Source material: peripheral blood. The chain joins TRBV14 to TRBJ2-1, with 8 bases fitting TRBD2. The sequence derives from a human donor with active COVID-19. The donor label of this sample is uncertain. CDR3 in amino acids: CASSQANGRGKNEQFF. The CDR3 nucleotides read TGTGCCAGCAGCCAAGCGAACGGGAGGGGTAAAAATGAGCAGTTCTTC.